A selection of T cell receptor beta chains follows, all from one sample in a study of blood T cell repertoires in COVID-19. Method: immunoSEQ multiplex PCR; TCRdb's copy keeps in-frame clones and lacks some. Altogether a few hundred thousand clones are present, roughly 87% being singletons, with the ten largest covering roughly 0.8%. Source material: peripheral blood. The receptors derive from a woman in her 30s with acute or convalescent COVID-19. Both conserved end residues are part of each CDR3.

j_call: TRBJ2-7
v_call: TRBV7-8
cdr3_aa: CASSLVGGAPPYEQYF

j_call: TRBJ2-7
v_call: TRBV5-1
cdr3_aa: CASSFSVASTYEQYF

j_call: TRBJ2-1
v_call: TRBV5-4
cdr3_aa: CASSPAGQGDNEQFF

j_call: TRBJ2-1
v_call: TRBV11-2
cdr3_aa: CASSYSGGGYNEQFF

j_call: TRBJ1-4
v_call: TRBV7-9
cdr3_aa: CASSEQLYNEKLFF

j_call: TRBJ1-4
v_call: TRBV7-2
cdr3_aa: CASSLARAATNEKLFF

j_call: TRBJ2-2
v_call: TRBV12-5
cdr3_aa: CASGFPGGELFF

j_call: TRBJ1-2
v_call: TRBV6-2/TRBV6-3
cdr3_aa: CASSYSITSSYGYTF

j_call: TRBJ2-7
v_call: TRBV7-2
cdr3_aa: CASSSLAGGAFGYF

j_call: TRBJ2-5
v_call: TRBV5-1
cdr3_aa: CASTPTGLAEETQYF

j_call: TRBJ2-3
v_call: TRBV5-1
cdr3_aa: CASVWASGGTDTQYF

j_call: TRBJ2-7
v_call: TRBV6-2/TRBV6-3
cdr3_aa: CASSQGRLAGYEQYF

j_call: TRBJ1-1
v_call: TRBV7-9
cdr3_aa: CASSYSGGRNTEAFF

j_call: TRBJ1-5
v_call: TRBV4-1
cdr3_aa: CASSPRGQGSNQPQHF

j_call: TRBJ2-1
v_call: TRBV5-6
cdr3_aa: CASSLASGSEDEQFF

j_call: TRBJ1-1
v_call: TRBV10-1
cdr3_aa: CASSEGAMNTEAFF

j_call: TRBJ2-7
v_call: TRBV2
cdr3_aa: CASSAHMNSYEQYF

j_call: TRBJ2-7
v_call: TRBV14
cdr3_aa: CASSRRSEQYF

j_call: TRBJ1-4
v_call: TRBV6-5
cdr3_aa: CASSQYRGAYEKLFF

j_call: TRBJ2-1
v_call: TRBV2
cdr3_aa: CASSIEGSYEQFF

j_call: TRBJ2-2
v_call: TRBV27
cdr3_aa: CASSLKGLAGPGELFF

j_call: TRBJ2-3
v_call: TRBV7-6
cdr3_aa: CASSLVGGQSTDTQYF

j_call: TRBJ1-1
v_call: TRBV19
cdr3_aa: CASSTDRGAEAFF

j_call: TRBJ2-7
v_call: TRBV12-5
cdr3_aa: CASGSRTSVFYEQYF

j_call: TRBJ2-7
v_call: TRBV9
cdr3_aa: CASSGNILADEQYF

j_call: TRBJ1-1
v_call: TRBV29-1
cdr3_aa: CSARTGGTEAFF

j_call: TRBJ2-5
v_call: TRBV7-2
cdr3_aa: CASSSSGMVETQYF

j_call: TRBJ1-2
v_call: TRBV20-1
cdr3_aa: CSGAYDSGYTF

j_call: TRBJ2-7
v_call: TRBV5-6
cdr3_aa: CASSLDAGSSYEQYF

j_call: TRBJ2-3
v_call: TRBV5-1
cdr3_aa: CASSLVSSGTDTQYF

j_call: TRBJ2-1
v_call: TRBV7-2
cdr3_aa: CASSFSGNYNEQFF

j_call: TRBJ2-3
v_call: TRBV5-1
cdr3_aa: CASSSTISGRWDTQYF

j_call: TRBJ1-4
v_call: TRBV30
cdr3_aa: CAWRGGREKLFF

j_call: TRBJ1-1
v_call: TRBV13
cdr3_aa: CASTSGQGASEAFF

j_call: TRBJ2-3
v_call: TRBV18
cdr3_aa: CASSPYRGGTDTQYF

j_call: TRBJ2-7
v_call: TRBV4-3
cdr3_aa: CASSQGQGAGFYEQYF

j_call: TRBJ2-2
v_call: TRBV5-1
cdr3_aa: CASSLSQGLAGELFF

j_call: TRBJ2-1
v_call: TRBV9
cdr3_aa: CASSPRLAGAIYNEQFF

j_call: TRBJ2-1
v_call: TRBV9
cdr3_aa: CASSVAASSYNEQFF

j_call: TRBJ2-7
v_call: TRBV6-5
cdr3_aa: CASRGGQDYEQYF

j_call: TRBJ2-2
v_call: TRBV30
cdr3_aa: CAWTRSSYTGELFF

j_call: TRBJ1-5
v_call: TRBV21-1
cdr3_aa: CASSISPTGRVLNQPQHF

j_call: TRBJ2-7
v_call: TRBV18
cdr3_aa: CASSPTSGRTGYEQYF

j_call: TRBJ2-7
v_call: TRBV11-3
cdr3_aa: CASSAGGPDTYEQYF

j_call: TRBJ2-1
v_call: TRBV21-1
cdr3_aa: CATSNGSSYNEQFF

j_call: TRBJ1-1
v_call: TRBV7-9
cdr3_aa: CASSFLEGAFF

j_call: TRBJ1-3
v_call: TRBV5-3
cdr3_aa: CARSLESVHSGNTIYF

j_call: TRBJ2-1
v_call: TRBV9
cdr3_aa: CASSESSLSYNEQFF

j_call: TRBJ1-1
v_call: TRBV6-5
cdr3_aa: CASIWDRMNTEAFF

j_call: TRBJ1-1
v_call: TRBV19
cdr3_aa: CASSITGWNTEAFF

j_call: TRBJ2-1
v_call: TRBV7-2
cdr3_aa: CASRSGSMYNEQFF

j_call: TRBJ2-7
v_call: TRBV21-1
cdr3_aa: CARLPGLHSYEQYF

j_call: TRBJ2-1
v_call: TRBV19
cdr3_aa: CASSGQGARDEQFF

j_call: TRBJ2-7
v_call: TRBV6-5
cdr3_aa: CASMAGGFYEQYF

j_call: TRBJ1-4
v_call: TRBV7-2
cdr3_aa: CASSLRGALREKLFF